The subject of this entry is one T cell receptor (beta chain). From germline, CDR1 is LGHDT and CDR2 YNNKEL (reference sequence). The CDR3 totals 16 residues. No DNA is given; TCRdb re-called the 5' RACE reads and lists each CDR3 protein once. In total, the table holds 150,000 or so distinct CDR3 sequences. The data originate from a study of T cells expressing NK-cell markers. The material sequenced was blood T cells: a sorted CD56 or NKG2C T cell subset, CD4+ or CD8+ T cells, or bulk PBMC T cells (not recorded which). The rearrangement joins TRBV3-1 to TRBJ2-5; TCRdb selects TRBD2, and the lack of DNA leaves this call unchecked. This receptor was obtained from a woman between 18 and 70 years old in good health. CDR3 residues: CASSRMTAGNQETQYF.